This note documents a single TCR beta chain sequence. Primed by a sample-barcoded 5' primer and a J-beta primer mix, a second PCR proceeded for about 6 to 11 cycles. TCRdb ran MiXCR on the 5' RACE reads and lists one entry per CDR3 protein. The profile covers about 680,000 distinct CDR3 sequences, with around 49% appearing a single time and roughly 34% taken by the ten largest. This sample was taken from a study of blood T cells in healthy people across ages. V gave up 3 bases and J gave up 7 bases; unmatched junction bases: 8. CDR3 size: 15 residues. The sequence came from an older woman in good health. The chain joins TRBV12-3 or TRBV12-4 to TRBJ1-2, with TRBD1 matching over 10 bases. The sequencing input was blood. CDR3 sequence reads: CASSLGAGTGAGYTF. CDR3 bases: TGTGCCAGCAGTTTGGGGGCCGGGACAGGGGCTGGCTACACCTTC.